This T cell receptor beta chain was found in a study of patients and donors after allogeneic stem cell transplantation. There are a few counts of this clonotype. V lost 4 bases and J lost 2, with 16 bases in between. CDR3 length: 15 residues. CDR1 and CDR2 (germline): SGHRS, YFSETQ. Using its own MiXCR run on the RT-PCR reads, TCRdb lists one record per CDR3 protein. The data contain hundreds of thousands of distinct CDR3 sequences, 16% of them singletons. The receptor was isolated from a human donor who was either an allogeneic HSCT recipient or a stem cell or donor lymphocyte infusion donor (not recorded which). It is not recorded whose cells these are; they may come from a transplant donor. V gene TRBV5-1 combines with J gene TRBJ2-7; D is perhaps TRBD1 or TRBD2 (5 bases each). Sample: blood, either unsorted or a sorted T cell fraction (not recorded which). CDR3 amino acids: CASSSWDRSPYEQYF. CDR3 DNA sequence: TGCGCCAGCAGCAGTTGGGACCGTTCCCCCTACGAGCAGTACTTC.